Listed here are 9 T cell receptor beta chains from one sample, sequenced in a study of early stage breast cancer tumors. Data came from immunoSEQ multiplex PCR; TCRdb stores just in-frame clones and leaves some out. This sample has about 31,000 clones; roughly 81% occur once, and the top ten carry roughly 4.5%. Sequencing was done on a sample of blood. Receptor source: a person aged 35-50 years with breast cancer.

The chain is built from TRBV5-1 and TRBJ2-5; the match to TRBD2 covers 7 bases. Germline lookup yields CDR1 SGHRS and CDR2 YFSETQ. This CDR3 comprises 14 residues. V lost 3 bases, J lost 4 bases, and 6 bases stayed unmatched. The CDR3 DNA sequence: TGCGCCAGCAGCTCGGTGGGGGGGGTAGAGACCCAGTACTTC. Protein sequence: CASSSVGGVETQYF.

This chain uses TRBV29-1 with TRBJ2-2, with 7 bases fitting TRBD2. There are 13 residues in the CDR3. The germline gives CDR1 SQVTM, CDR2 ANQGSEA. Trimming took 4 bases from V and 6 from J; bases not matched to a gene: 5. In DNA form, the CDR3 reads TGCAGCGTTGCCGGACTAGGCGCCGGGGAGCTGTTTTTT. This encodes CSVAGLGAGELFF.

By share, this clone counts as medium-sized. J is TRBJ1-5 and V is TRBV11-2; D uncertain. CDR1 is SGHAT, CDR2 FQNNGV, per germline. CDR3 length: 12 residues. Between the trimmed V and J ends, which lost 2 bases and 7 bases, there was a span of 6 bases. CDR3 in DNA: TGTGCCAGCAGCTTAAACGGCCAGCCCCAGCATTTT. It translates to CASSLNGQPQHF.

This clone occurred a few times. The V and J genes are TRBV19 and TRBJ1-2; D possibly corresponds to TRBD1 (6 bases). The CDR3 runs to 14 residues. The V end lost 6 bases, the J end lost 6 bases, and 17 bases lay between the germline ends. Germline CDR1 LNHDA, CDR2 SQIVND (reference sequence). The DNA for the CDR3 is TGTGCCAGTAGGAGAGGGGGGGCGCTGGATGGCTACACCTTC. Protein product: CASRRGGALDGYTF.

CDR3 sequence (DNA): TGTGCCAGCAGTGAGTTAGGGGATGTAGGAGAGACCCAGTACTTC. Translation: CASSELGDVGETQYF. The chain combines TRBV2 with TRBJ2-5, with D perhaps TRBD1 (5 bases). The length of the CDR3 is 15 residues. Germline lookup yields CDR1 SNHLY and CDR2 FYNNEI. The ends were cut back, 3 bases at V and 4 bases at J, with 15 bases in the middle. Looking up the rest from reference TRBV2 and TRBJ2-5 gives the full variable domain: EPEVTQTPSHQVTQMGQEVILRCVPISNHLYFYWYRQILGQKVEFLVSFYNNEISEKSEIFDDQFSVERPDGSNFTLKIRSTKLEDSAMYFCASSELGDVGETQYFGPGTRLLVL.

CDR3 nucleotide sequence: TGTGCCAGCAGCGTAGGGTTTGGGGGACAGAAGGTGGTAGGTTACAATGAGCAGTTCTTC. It specifies CASSVGFGGQKVVGYNEQFF. The genes are TRBV9 and TRBJ2-1; 7 nucleotides agree with TRBD1. The CDR3 runs 20 residues. J was trimmed by 4 bases and V by 0 bases; bases with no gene match: 19. The germline gives CDR1 SGDLS, CDR2 YYNGEE.

V and J are TRBV7-8 and TRBJ2-5; the D gene could be TRBD1 or TRBD2 (6 bases each). The germline gives CDR1 SGHVS, CDR2 FQNEAQ. This CDR3 is 16 amino acids long. V was trimmed by 4 bases and J by 7 bases, leaving 22 bases between them. The CDR3: CASSSLRTARGGTQYF. The CDR3 DNA sequence: TGTGCCAGCAGCTCTCTAAGGACAGCCCGGGGAGGGACCCAGTACTTC. The whole variable domain, filled in from reference TRBV7-8 and TRBJ2-5, reads GAGVSQSPRYKVAKRGQDVALRCDPISGHVSLFWYQQALGQGPEFLTYFQNEAQLDKSGLPSDRFFAERPEGSVSTLKIQRTQQEDSAVYLCASSSLRTARGGTQYFGPGTRLLVL.

The chain joins TRBV7-2 to TRBJ1-1; D is unresolved. Looked up from germline, CDR1 is SGHTA and CDR2 is FQGNSA. The germline V and J ends were trimmed by 5 bases and 4 bases, with 14 bases remaining between them. The CDR3 has 14 residues. This CDR3 reads CASSTAGWGTEAFF. CDR3 bases: TGTGCCAGCAGCACCGCTGGGTGGGGCACTGAAGCTTTCTTT.

The rearrangement joins TRBV18 to TRBJ1-5, with unresolved D. Trimming removed 2 bases at V and 5 bases at J, with 7 bases between. The CDR3 consists of 13 residues. The germline CDR1 and CDR2 sequences are KGHSH and LQKENI. The CDR3 loop reads CASSPSSDQPQHF. In nucleotides, the CDR3 is TGTGCCAGCTCACCAAGTTCAGATCAGCCCCAGCATTTT.